Here is one TCR beta chain with its context. Antigen: not known. The trim removed 4 bases at V and 3 bases at J, leaving 7 bases unmatched. CDR3 size: 15 residues. CDR1 and CDR2 (germline): SGDLS, YYNGEE. This record comes from a study of cytomegalovirus exposure and HLA in healthy donors. Across the study: As released early, the data held 70 million to 100 million unique TCRs from HLA-typed donors. General study points: Differences between HLA loci emerged in a later analysis of TCR association rates, with DRB1 most and HLA-C fewest. Most observed TCR sequences were rare, whereas some public TCRs were detected in many donors. The study labeled under 200 TCR beta chains cytomegalovirus-associated.

The PCR had 60 Vbeta and 13 Jbeta primers. Only in-frame clones appear in the TCRdb table, and some are missing; sequencing was by immunoSEQ multiplex PCR. The data contain about 60,000 clones, about 76% of them singletons. Sequenced input: PBMCs. The origin of this receptor is a female donor in good health and CMV-seronegative. J is TRBJ2-1 and V is TRBV9; 7 nucleotides agree with TRBD1. The DNA for the CDR3 is TGTGCCAGCAGCCCACAGACAGGGTTCTACAATGAGCAGTTCTTC. Amino acid sequence: CASSPQTGFYNEQFF. The full variable domain, in which reference TRBV9 and TRBJ2-1 provide the parts outside the CDR3, is DSGVTQTPKHLITATGQRVTLRCSPRSGDLSVYWYQQSLDQGLQFLIQYYNGEERAKGNILERFSAQQFPDLHSELNLSSLELGDSALYFCASSPQTGFYNEQFFGPGTRLTVL.